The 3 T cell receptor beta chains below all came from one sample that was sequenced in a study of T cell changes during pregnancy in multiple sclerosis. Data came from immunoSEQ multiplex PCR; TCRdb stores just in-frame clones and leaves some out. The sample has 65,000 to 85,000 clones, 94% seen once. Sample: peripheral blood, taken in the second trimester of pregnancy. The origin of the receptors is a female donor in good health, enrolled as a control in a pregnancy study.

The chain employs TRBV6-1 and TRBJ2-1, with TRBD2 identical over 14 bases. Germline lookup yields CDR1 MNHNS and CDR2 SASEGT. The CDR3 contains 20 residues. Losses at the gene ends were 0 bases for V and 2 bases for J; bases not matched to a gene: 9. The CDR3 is CASSEAPGTSGSAAYNEQFF. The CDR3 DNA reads TGTGCCAGCAGTGAAGCACCCGGGACTAGCGGGAGTGCGGCCTACAATGAGCAGTTCTTC.

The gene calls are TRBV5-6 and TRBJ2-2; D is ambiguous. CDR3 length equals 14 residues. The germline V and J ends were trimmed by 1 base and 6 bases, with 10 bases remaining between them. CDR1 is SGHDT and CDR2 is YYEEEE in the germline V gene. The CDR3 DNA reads TGTGCCAGCAGCTTGAGGAGCTTCGCCGGGGAGCTGTTTTTT. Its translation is CASSLRSFAGELFF.

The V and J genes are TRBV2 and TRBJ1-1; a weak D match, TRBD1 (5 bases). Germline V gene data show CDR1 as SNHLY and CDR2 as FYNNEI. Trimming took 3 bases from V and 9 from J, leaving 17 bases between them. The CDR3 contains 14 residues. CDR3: CASSDSWGKGKAFF. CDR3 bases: TGTGCCAGCAGTGATAGTTGGGGCAAGGGGAAAGCTTTCTTT.